This TCR beta chain was captured in a study of blood T cell repertoires in COVID-19. The wider study: Samples taken during acute and convalescent COVID-19 were collected in the United States, Italy and Spain. The analysed material was cDNA or gDNA that came from T cells, B-cell-depleted T cells, or PBMCs.

This clone showed up many times. Per the study methods: Researchers report that nucleated cell counts were estimated from reference gene primer amplification. This table comes from immunoSEQ multiplex PCR, and its TCRdb copy is limited to in-frame clones, with some not included. V, J and clone size derive from that table, while D and trimming were established from the DNA sequence. The table records about 180,000 clones, less than 85% of them present only once. CDR1 SNHLY and CDR2 FYNNEI come from the germline V gene. The CDR3 sequence is 13 residues long. Trimming cost V 2 bases and J 5 bases, with 7 bases left between them.

The gene calls are TRBV2 and TRBJ1-5; no reliable D call. The TCR originated in a woman aged 80 or older with active or convalescent COVID-19. The sample consisted of peripheral blood. The CDR3 DNA follows: TGTGCCAGCAGTGAATATCAGGATCAGCCCCAGCATTTT. Its protein is CASSEYQDQPQHF.